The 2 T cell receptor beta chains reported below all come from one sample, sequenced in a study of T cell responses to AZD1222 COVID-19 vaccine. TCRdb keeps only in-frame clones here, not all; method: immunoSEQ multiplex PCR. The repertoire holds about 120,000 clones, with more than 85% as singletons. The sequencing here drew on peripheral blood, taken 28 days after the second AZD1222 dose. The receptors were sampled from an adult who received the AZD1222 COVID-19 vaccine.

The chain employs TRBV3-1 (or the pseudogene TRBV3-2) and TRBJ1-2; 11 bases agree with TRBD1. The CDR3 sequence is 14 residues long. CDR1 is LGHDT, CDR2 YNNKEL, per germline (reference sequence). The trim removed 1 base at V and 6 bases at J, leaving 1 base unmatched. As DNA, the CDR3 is TGTGCCAGCAGCCAAGGGACAGGGGGCAATGGCTACACCTTC. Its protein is CASSQGTGGNGYTF.

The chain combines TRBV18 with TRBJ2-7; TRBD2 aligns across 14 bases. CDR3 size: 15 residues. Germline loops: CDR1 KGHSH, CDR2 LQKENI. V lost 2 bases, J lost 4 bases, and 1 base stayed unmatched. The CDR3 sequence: CASSPGLAGGYEQYF. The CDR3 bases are TGTGCCAGCTCACCAGGACTAGCGGGGGGATACGAGCAGTACTTC.